One and the same sample provided the 4 T cell receptor beta chains below, sequenced in a study of lymphopenia after photon versus proton radiotherapy. Produced via immunoSEQ multiplex PCR; TCRdb's table is partial and in-frame only. The sample includes 8,000 or so clones, 88% of them seen just once. The source was peripheral blood, collected from a patient treated with photon-based radiotherapy. These TCRs come from a man older than 75 with cholangiocarcinoma.

The genes are TRBV28 and TRBJ1-2; D is possibly TRBD1 (6 bases). Per germline, CDR1 MDHEN and CDR2 SYDVKM. The CDR3 has 14 residues. Trimming pared 5 bases from V and 2 bases from J, leaving 12 bases between. The CDR3 DNA is TGTGCCAGCAGTCCCCCCACAGGGAACTATGGCTACACCTTC. Its translation: CASSPPTGNYGYTF.

The chain links TRBV5-1 to TRBJ1-1, with TRBD1 matching over 7 bases. This CDR3 comprises 15 residues. From germline, CDR1 is SGHRS and CDR2 YFSETQ. With 4 bases clipped from V and 0 bases from J, the junction kept 6 bases outside the gene matches. CDR3 nucleotide sequence: TGCGCCAGCAGCAAGGGGGACAGTCTGAACACTGAAGCTTTCTTT. Translation: CASSKGDSLNTEAFF.

The chain recombines TRBV15 with TRBJ2-4, with D hard to call. The germline V gene has CDR1 LNHNV and CDR2 YYDKDF (reference sequence). Trimming removed 0 bases from V and 0 bases from J, with 3 bases in between. This CDR3 spans 14 amino acids. The DNA of the CDR3 is TGTGCCACCAGCAGAGACTTAGCCAAAAACATTCAGTACTTC. It translates to CATSRDLAKNIQYF.

V is TRBV5-1 and J is TRBJ2-7; 10 bases map to TRBD1. The V gene end was trimmed by 1 base and the J gene end by 3 bases; junction bases not matched to a gene: 10. Germline V gene lookup returns CDR1 SGHRS and CDR2 YFSETQ. The CDR3 consists of 17 residues. The CDR3 loop is CASSLNSGTGVVYEQYF. Here the CDR3 DNA reads TGCGCCAGCAGCTTGAATTCCGGGACAGGGGTAGTCTACGAGCAGTACTTC.